This record covers a single T cell receptor (beta chain). This record belongs to a study of blood T cell repertoires in COVID-19. Across the whole study: There were acute and convalescent COVID-19 samples, and they came from the United States, Italy and Spain. PBMCs, B-cell-depleted T cells, or T cells were the source of the cDNA or gDNA that made up the material.

Original processing methods: Estimation of nucleated cell counts relied on the amplification of reference gene primers. Using immunoSEQ multiplex PCR, the repertoire was profiled, and TCRdb retains in-frame clones only, with some absent. Clone size and the V and J calls come from that table; the DNA yielded D and trimming. The data hold 40,000 or so clones, with 85% to 90% observed a single time. Trimming cost V 0 bases and J 2 bases; bases outside gene matches: 4. Germline loops: CDR1 MNHEY, CDR2 SVGAGI. The CDR3 is 16 residues long. The sequencing sample was made of peripheral blood. This sequence originates from a man in his forties or fifties with active COVID-19. V is TRBV6-5 and J is TRBJ2-1; 7 nucleotides line up with TRBD2. In DNA form, the CDR3 reads TGTGCCAGCAGTTACTCACTCGCGGGGGCCTACAATGAGCAGTTCTTC. Protein: CASSYSLAGAYNEQFF.